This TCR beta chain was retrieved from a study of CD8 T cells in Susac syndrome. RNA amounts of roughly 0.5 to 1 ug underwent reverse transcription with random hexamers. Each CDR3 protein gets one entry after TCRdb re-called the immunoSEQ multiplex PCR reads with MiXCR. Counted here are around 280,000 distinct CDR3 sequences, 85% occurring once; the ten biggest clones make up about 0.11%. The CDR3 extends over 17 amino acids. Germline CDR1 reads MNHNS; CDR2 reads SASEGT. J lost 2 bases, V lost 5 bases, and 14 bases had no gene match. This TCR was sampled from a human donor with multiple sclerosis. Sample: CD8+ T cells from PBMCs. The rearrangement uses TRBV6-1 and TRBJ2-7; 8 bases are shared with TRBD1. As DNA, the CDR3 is TGTGCCAGCAGTCCTCCCCGTCCAGGGGGCGTAACCTACGAGCAGTACTTC. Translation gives CASSPPRPGGVTYEQYF.